This T cell receptor beta chain was sequenced for a study of Graves' ophthalmopathy and Graves' hyperthyroidism. The study's findings and limits: Its predictions of ophthalmopathy progression gave the model 70.59% sensitivity and about 78% specificity.

RNA transcripts yielded amplified TCR beta CDR3 regions. HTBI primers primed a first-round RT-PCR, and a second-round multiplex PCR followed. Each CDR3 protein gets one entry after TCRdb re-called the multiplex PCR reads with MiXCR. Among approximately 460,000 distinct CDR3 sequences, roughly 14% were seen once, and the ten largest hold 9.8%. Donors with ophthalmopathy: moderate-to-severe activity, CAS ≥3, NOSPECS ≥4, duration under 3 months. As diagnostic evidence, clinical symptoms, serum thyroxine, TRAb, thyroid ultrasound and orbital computed tomography were relied upon. CDR1 and CDR2 (germline): MNHNS, SASEGT. CDR3 length: 16 amino acids. Concerning this clonotype itself: Its cognate antigen is unknown. One end of the junction is discordant with germline, which a read error may explain.

This TCR came from a woman aged 25 to 39 with Graves' ophthalmopathy. The rearrangement links TRBV6-1 to TRBJ2-5; 8 nucleotides agree with TRBD1. Sequencing was performed on blood. The CDR3, as DNA: TGTGCCAGCAGTACCCGGGGACAGGCCCCTGGGGAGACCCAGGACTTC. Protein sequence: CASSTRGQAPGETQDF.